Listed below are T cell receptor beta chains from one sample, sequenced in a study of cytomegalovirus exposure and HLA in healthy donors. Generated by immunoSEQ multiplex PCR, the TCRdb table keeps only in-frame clones and is missing some. The profile shows 55,000 to 65,000 clones, roughly 80% of them singletons. Sequencing used PBMCs. The receptor set was obtained from a woman in her twenties or thirties in good health and CMV-seronegative. The CDR3 runs from the conserved cysteine through the conserved F or W. The order of the fields is J gene, V gene, CDR3 protein.

j_call: TRBJ1-1; v_call: TRBV18; cdr3_aa: CASSPNWDRVGNTEAFF
j_call: TRBJ2-2; v_call: TRBV10-1; cdr3_aa: CASSEAANTGELFF
j_call: TRBJ2-5; v_call: TRBV5-6; cdr3_aa: CASSVRDISSRKTQYF
j_call: TRBJ2-7; v_call: TRBV29-1; cdr3_aa: CSVGSANEQYF
j_call: TRBJ1-3; v_call: TRBV7-9; cdr3_aa: CASSKDRAGNTIYF
j_call: TRBJ2-2; v_call: TRBV25-1; cdr3_aa: CASSELRQGNTGELFF
j_call: TRBJ1-2; v_call: TRBV29-1; cdr3_aa: CSVAARGGDGYTF
j_call: TRBJ2-5; v_call: TRBV7-2; cdr3_aa: CASSSRGAGEETQYF
j_call: TRBJ2-5; v_call: TRBV2; cdr3_aa: CASSLGTGRGTQYF
j_call: TRBJ2-3; v_call: TRBV10-3; cdr3_aa: CAIRDSNRPRGTDTQYF
j_call: TRBJ1-1; v_call: TRBV5-1; cdr3_aa: CASSLGGSLIGTEAFF
j_call: TRBJ2-1; v_call: TRBV9; cdr3_aa: CASSASGQGGEQFF
j_call: TRBJ2-3; v_call: TRBV9; cdr3_aa: CASSVGGDTDTQYF
j_call: TRBJ1-5; v_call: TRBV6-1; cdr3_aa: CASSEAGGNQPQHF
j_call: TRBJ1-4; v_call: TRBV7-2; cdr3_aa: CASSPQTATNEKLFF
j_call: TRBJ1-1; v_call: TRBV19; cdr3_aa: CASSIGGGGTEAFF
j_call: TRBJ1-2; v_call: TRBV2; cdr3_aa: CASSAGYGYTF
j_call: TRBJ2-2; v_call: TRBV6-5; cdr3_aa: CASSYSWPNTGELFF
j_call: TRBJ1-1; v_call: TRBV4-3; cdr3_aa: CASSYSGRLAEAFF
j_call: TRBJ2-2; v_call: TRBV5-4; cdr3_aa: CASSPTGGPNTGELFF
j_call: TRBJ2-1; v_call: TRBV5-4; cdr3_aa: CASNAPGHSYNEQFF
j_call: TRBJ2-7; v_call: TRBV4-3; cdr3_aa: CASSQDDTSYEQYF
j_call: TRBJ2-2; v_call: TRBV10-3; cdr3_aa: CAISESPGNNGELFF
j_call: TRBJ1-6; v_call: TRBV10-3; cdr3_aa: CAISESRGRGNSPLHF
j_call: TRBJ2-1; v_call: TRBV14; cdr3_aa: CASSHSGGLYNEQFF
j_call: TRBJ2-7; v_call: TRBV6-5; cdr3_aa: CASSYSGQGAGYEQYF
j_call: TRBJ2-7; v_call: TRBV5-6; cdr3_aa: CASSLETPYEQYF
j_call: TRBJ2-1; v_call: TRBV4-3; cdr3_aa: CASSQDEERGAYNEQFF
j_call: TRBJ2-7; v_call: TRBV7-2; cdr3_aa: CATSRQGFHEQYF
j_call: TRBJ2-5; v_call: TRBV10-1; cdr3_aa: CASTREGGSGKYQETQYF
j_call: TRBJ2-2; v_call: TRBV9; cdr3_aa: CASSVAEGSGTGELFF
j_call: TRBJ2-5; v_call: TRBV6-5; cdr3_aa: CASSDLMTGKETQYF
j_call: TRBJ1-2; v_call: TRBV30; cdr3_aa: CAWTTTGRGYTF
j_call: TRBJ1-3; v_call: TRBV5-5; cdr3_aa: CASSLAGGSGNTIYF
j_call: TRBJ2-2; v_call: TRBV7-6; cdr3_aa: CASSYSPATDDTGELFF
j_call: TRBJ1-4; v_call: TRBV2; cdr3_aa: CASALRDSREKLFF
j_call: TRBJ2-2; v_call: TRBV7-2; cdr3_aa: CASNSGGAGTGELFF
j_call: TRBJ2-3; v_call: TRBV5-6; cdr3_aa: CASSFLGQGATDTQYF
j_call: TRBJ2-2; v_call: TRBV23-1; cdr3_aa: CASSQGTVEVGELFF
j_call: TRBJ2-3; v_call: TRBV6-5; cdr3_aa: CASRSAGSDTQYF
j_call: TRBJ1-5; v_call: TRBV6-5; cdr3_aa: CASSPQGIGQPQHF
j_call: TRBJ1-1; v_call: TRBV11-1; cdr3_aa: CASSLDHRMNTEAFF
j_call: TRBJ2-3; v_call: TRBV5-4; cdr3_aa: CASSFSGIGTQYF
j_call: TRBJ2-6; v_call: TRBV7-6; cdr3_aa: CASSLSAGSGANVLTF
j_call: TRBJ2-1; v_call: TRBV19; cdr3_aa: CASSSPPGTSGGAAMVF
j_call: TRBJ1-1; v_call: TRBV29-1; cdr3_aa: CSVPGQGYTEAFF
j_call: TRBJ1-2; v_call: TRBV29-1; cdr3_aa: CSVEITGGKNYGYTF
j_call: TRBJ2-2; v_call: TRBV2; cdr3_aa: CASSEPLAGSNTGELFF
j_call: TRBJ2-7; v_call: TRBV7-8; cdr3_aa: CASSLGGGPAYEQYF
j_call: TRBJ1-1; v_call: TRBV28; cdr3_aa: CASSPGQGSTEAFF
j_call: TRBJ2-7; v_call: TRBV2; cdr3_aa: CASSELRGSHEQYF
j_call: TRBJ2-3; v_call: TRBV5-4; cdr3_aa: CASSRQFGGSDTQYF